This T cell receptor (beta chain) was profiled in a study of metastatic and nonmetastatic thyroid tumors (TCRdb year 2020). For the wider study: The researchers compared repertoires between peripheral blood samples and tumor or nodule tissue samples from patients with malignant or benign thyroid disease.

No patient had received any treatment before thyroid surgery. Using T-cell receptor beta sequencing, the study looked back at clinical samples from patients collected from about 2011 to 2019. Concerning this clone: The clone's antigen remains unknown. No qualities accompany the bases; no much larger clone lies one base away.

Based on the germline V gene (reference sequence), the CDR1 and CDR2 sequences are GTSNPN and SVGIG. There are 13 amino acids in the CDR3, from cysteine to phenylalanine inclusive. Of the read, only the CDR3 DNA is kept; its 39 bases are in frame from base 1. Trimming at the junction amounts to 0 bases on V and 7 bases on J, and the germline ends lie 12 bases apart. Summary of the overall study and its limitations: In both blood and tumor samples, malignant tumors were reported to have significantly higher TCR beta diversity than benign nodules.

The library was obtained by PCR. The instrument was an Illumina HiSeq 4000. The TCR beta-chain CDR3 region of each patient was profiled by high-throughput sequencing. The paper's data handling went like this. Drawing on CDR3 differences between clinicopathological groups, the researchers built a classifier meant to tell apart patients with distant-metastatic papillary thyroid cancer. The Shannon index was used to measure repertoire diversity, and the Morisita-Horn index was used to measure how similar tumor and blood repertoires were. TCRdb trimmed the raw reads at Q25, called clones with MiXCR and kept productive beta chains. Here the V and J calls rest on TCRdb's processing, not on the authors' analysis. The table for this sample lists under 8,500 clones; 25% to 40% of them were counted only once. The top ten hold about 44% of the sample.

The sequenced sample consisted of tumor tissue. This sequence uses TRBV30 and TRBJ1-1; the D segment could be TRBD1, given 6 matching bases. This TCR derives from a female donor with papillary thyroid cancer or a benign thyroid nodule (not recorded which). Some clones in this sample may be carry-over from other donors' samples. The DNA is TGTGCCTGGAGTGTCGGCAGGGGAAGTGAAGCTTTCTTT. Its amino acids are CAWSVGRGSEAFF. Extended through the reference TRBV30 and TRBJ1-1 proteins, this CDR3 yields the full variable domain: SQTIHQWPATLVQPVGSPLSLECTVEGTSNPNLYWYRQAAGRGLQLLFYSVGIGQISSEVPQNLSASRPQDRQFILSSKKLLLSDSGFYLCAWSVGRGSEAFFGQGTRLTVV.